This T cell receptor beta chain is from a study of cytotoxic CD8 clonotypes in ibrutinib-treated CLL (dated by TCRdb to the early 2020s). In the study overall: The cohort included about 15 treatment-naive and about a dozen relapsed/refractory patients; 17 to 18 were IGHV unmutated. On average, each sample had 255,043 productive templates and approximately 85,000 productive rearrangements. Response samples were obtained after a median of roughly eleven months of treatment, with a range of roughly 6 to 40 months. Longitudinal samples were available for about 30% of the 86 trial participants. Patients were still on ibrutinib when every remission and progressive disease sample was collected. Cryopreserved peripheral blood mononuclear cells were obtained prior to treatment, at the time of response, and at either disease progression or sustained remission. Partial responses were observed in around 25 patients and complete responses in 2; after a median follow-up of around 64 months, remission was maintained in approximately 15 patients and progression was observed in approximately 12.

A MiSeq instrument was used for deep resolution sequencing, which targeted depths ranging from 1 in 1 million up to 1 in 200,000 T cells, with coverage averaging 10x for each clonotype. The immunoSEQ hsTCRB Kit was used to generate the TCR beta libraries. The published analysis was carried out like this. The data were analyzed with ImmunoSEQ Analyzer and ImmunoSEQ Data Assistant, and V, D and J gene assignments followed IMGT definitions. Clonality, with values ranging from 0 to 1, was calculated as one minus the normalized Shannon entropy of productive rearrangement frequencies. Only overrepresented clonotypes making up at least 0.05% of each patient's repertoire were included in the public clonotype analysis. Some 12 age-matched healthy donor repertoires from immuneACCESS served as clonality controls. The immuneACCESS repertoire file appears here via TCRdb, limited to in-frame rearrangements. These files lack a portion of the clones; in checked studies, under half of the deficit traces to unresolved V genes, and the cause of the others is not known. The V and J calls and clone size come from that table; D and trimming were worked out from the DNA. The sample contains under 300,000 clones, roughly four fifths of them found a single time. The top ten clonotypes cover about 5.8% of the sample.

The time point tag for this specimen amounts to: progressive disease on ibrutinib. For TCR beta library preparation, about 2 micrograms of genomic DNA was extracted from cryopreserved PBMCs. Longitudinal blood samples from CLL patients on ibrutinib monotherapy underwent high-throughput TCR beta sequencing. The patients took part in an open-label, single-center phase 2 trial of ibrutinib monotherapy. Overall study outcomes, separate from this receptor: Baseline clonality was found to be higher than that of age-matched healthy donors and was strongly correlated with circulating CD8+ T-cell counts. Clonality increased at ibrutinib response, stayed stable in sustained remission, and fell back toward baseline at progression. Lymph node repertoires were not examined, and the timing of sampling was not matched between patients in sustained remission and those whose disease progressed. Public clonotypes were rare and either shrank or stayed stable during treatment, and the rise in clonality at ibrutinib response reflected expansion of private clonotypes.

In regard to this clone: Its antigen remains undetermined. Base-call qualities are not available, and no considerably larger clone is one nucleotide away.

The sample here was PBMCs, taken at disease progression, from a patient treated with ibrutinib. This receptor was identified in a human donor with chronic lymphocytic leukemia.

The bases read TGTGCCAGCAGTTTGTCCCTAGCGGGAAGTATCTACGAGCAGTACTTC. It translates as CASSLSLAGSIYEQYF. Recombination linked TRBV27 to TRBJ2-7, with TRBD2 identical over 9 junction bases. Germline trimming amounts to 3 bases on V and 3 bases on J, with 9 as the count of junction bases outside the gene matches. Including cysteine and phenylalanine, the CDR3 has 16 amino acids. Only the CDR3 DNA is retained, 48 bases long and in frame from the first base. Looking up the germline V gene (reference sequence) yields CDR1 MNHEY and CDR2 SMNVEV.